This T cell receptor beta chain was sequenced during a study of blood T cell repertoires in COVID-19 (TCRdb year 2020). For context, the study as a whole: Samples from collaborators originated in the United States, Italy and Spain and spanned both the acute and convalescent phases of COVID-19. The material from the prospective study consisted of cDNA or gDNA derived from T cells, B-cell-depleted T cells, or PBMCs. Deeply sampled blood TCRbeta repertoires from subjects exposed to, actively infected with, or recovered from COVID-19 were included in the dataset. The repertoires were made available in a free public database intended to serve as a resource for research on the immune response to SARS-CoV-2. Samples came from the ongoing ImmuneRACE study (first 160 participants) plus 1,254 subjects from 6 global collaborators. The sample metadata nearly always contained a de-identified subject ID, COVID-19 status, age in years and sex. HLA class I and class II types, where available, came from metadata supplied by the sample provider rather than from assay-based typing.

TCRbeta CDR3 regions were amplified from genomic DNA by means of the immunoSEQ Assay, a bias-controlled multiplex PCR. Per the source publication's procedure: The number of nucleated cells in each sample was estimated by amplification of reference gene primers within the assay. To quantify the absolute abundance of each unique TCRbeta CDR3 rearrangement, sequence reads were collapsed and filtered. Productive Simpson clonality was computed per sample as the square root of Simpson's diversity index over productive rearrangements. TCRdb mirrors the immuneACCESS table, restricted to in-frame sequences. Some clones are absent from its copies; in checked studies, under half trace to an unresolved V gene, and the reason for the others is unknown. The D gene and trimming were derived from the DNA, and the V and J assignments and clone size from that table. For this sample the table gives 450,000 or so clones, of which around 91% were detected only once. Of the sample, 1.5% to 1.7% is held by the ten largest clones.

As for this clone: Its antigen remains undetermined. No base qualities exist here, and no much larger clone lies one base off it.

The CDR3 covers 16 residues, taking in both the cysteine and the phenylalanine. Only the CDR3 region is kept as DNA, spanning 48 bases read in frame from base 1. V and J are trimmed by 3 bases and 4 bases, and the gene matches miss 10 bases of the junction. For CDR1 and CDR2, the germline V gene (reference sequence) lists DFQATT and SNEGSKA. One collaborating source in Seattle enrolled patients during active infection and followed them longitudinally through the course of disease. Collaborating institutions collected whole blood in K2EDTA tubes following their own protocols. For TCRbeta analysis, collaborators shipped samples as frozen whole blood, isolated PBMCs, or DNA extracted from either of those sample types. What the authors observed across the whole study: The amount of clinical and demographic metadata varied by source and participant and was provided uncurated.

The chain was built from TRBV20-1 and TRBJ1-5; 9 central nucleotides agree with TRBD1. The TCR comes from a woman between 40 and 50 years old with COVID-19, enrolled during active disease. The sample consisted of peripheral blood. In nucleotides, the sequence is TGCAGTGCTAGTGCACTCTCCGGGACAGGGAATCAGCCCCAGCATTTT. Translated, it gives CSASALSGTGNQPQHF.